These T cell receptor beta chains were read from a single sample in a study of immune evolution from preneoplasia to lung adenocarcinoma. Using immunoSEQ multiplex PCR, the repertoire was profiled, and TCRdb retains in-frame clones only, with some absent. The data contain roughly 3,200 clones, about 50% of them seen just once; the ten biggest clones take up less than 25%. Input material: FFPE normal lung tissue adjacent to the tumor. The receptors shown here come from a person aged 45 to 60 with lung adenocarcinoma. Both conserved end residues are part of each CDR3. A D gene is named only where the DNA matches it firmly. Not every row has a clone size; where given, it reads once, few, many or a size class.

CDR3 protein	CDR3 DNA	D gene	V gene	J gene	clone size
CASSLGLNQPQHF	TGTGCCAGCAGCTTAGGGTTGAATCAGCCCCAGCATTTT	-	TRBV5-6	TRBJ1-5	few
CASSSWAGGENTEAFF	TGTGCCAGCAGCTCGTGGGCCGGGGGGGAGAACACTGAAGCTTTCTTT	-	TRBV7-9	TRBJ1-1	-
CASSLSGTGDHQPQHF	TGTGCCAGCAGCCTATCCGGGACAGGGGATCATCAGCCCCAGCATTTT	TRBD1	TRBV7-9	TRBJ1-5	-
CAWRGVSPLHF	TGTGCCTGGCGAGGGGTATCACCCCTCCACTTT	-	TRBV30	TRBJ1-6	few
CASSQERRREYTGELFF	TGCGCCAGCAGCCAAGAAAGGCGGCGGGAGTACACCGGGGAGCTGTTTTTT	TRBD2	TRBV4-1	TRBJ2-2	-
CASSEGWNTRELFF	TGCGCCAGCAGTGAAGGATGGAACACCAGGGAGCTGTTTTTT	-	TRBV10-2	TRBJ2-2	-
CASSLTRVSSYNEQFF	TGTGCCAGCAGCTTAACCCGGGTCAGCTCCTACAATGAGCAGTTCTTC	-	TRBV7-9	TRBJ2-1	-
CASSGQSDQPQHF	TGTGCCAGCTCCGGACAGAGTGATCAGCCCCAGCATTTT	-	TRBV11-2	TRBJ1-5	-
CASSPPIRLVLKNEQFF	TGTGCCAGCAGCCCACCCATTCGACTAGTTCTTAAGAATGAGCAGTTCTTC	-	TRBV7-9	TRBJ2-1	-
CASSLFRGNYDEQYF	TGTGCCAGCAGTTTATTTCGGGGGAACTACGACGAGCAGTACTTC	-	TRBV28	TRBJ2-7	-